Below, one T cell receptor beta chain is given with its context. Its antigen remains unknown. This specimen comes from a study of T cells after yellow fever vaccination. Broader study findings: Abundant clonotypes from the bulk population could get into FACS-sorted repertoires as contaminants. Clonotypes shared by both compartments, CD4 and CD8, made up a small share. The secondary response was weaker but peaked faster, day 5 versus 15.

The CDR3 contains 16 residues. Germline assignment: CDR1 MNHEY and CDR2 SMNVEV (reference sequence). V dropped 6 bases and J dropped 0 bases, with 15 bases sitting between them. Template switching with 5'RACE generated the TCR cDNA and added a universal primer site and UMIs. TCRdb re-called the 5' RACE reads through MiXCR, storing one row per CDR3 protein. The sample yields under 600,000 distinct CDR3 sequences, 20% to 25% seen once. The V gene is TRBV27, the J gene TRBJ2-1; D gene unclear. The sequence came from a man in his late teens or twenties who received the YFV17D yellow fever vaccine. The sample here was PBMCs, taken less than 25 days after the first yellow fever vaccination. CDR3 coding DNA: TGTGCCAGCAGCACTCAGACTGGGTACTCCTACAATGAGCAGTTCTTC. The encoded protein is CASSTQTGYSYNEQFF.